These T cell receptor beta chains were read from a single sample in a study of T cell responses to AZD1222 COVID-19 vaccine. Produced via immunoSEQ multiplex PCR; TCRdb's table is partial and in-frame only. This table has about 70,000 clones, approximately 90% appearing once. This specimen consisted of peripheral blood, obtained 28 days after the second dose of the MenACWY control vaccine. The receptors here all came from an adult who received the MenACWY meningococcal vaccine as a control. The CDR3 runs from the conserved cysteine through the conserved F or W. The D gene is left open where the match is weak. Not every row has a clone size; where given, it reads once, few, many or a size class.

d_call j_call clone_size v_call cdr3_aa cdr3_nt
- TRBJ1-1 - TRBV5-4 CASSLVGKNTEAFF TGTGCCAGCAGCTTGGTAGGCAAAAACACTGAAGCTTTCTTT
TRBD1 TRBJ2-5 - TRBV30 CAWSGDRAYQETQYF TGTGCCTGGAGTGGGGACAGGGCTTACCAAGAGACCCAGTACTTC
TRBD1 TRBJ1-1 - TRBV18 CASSQTPGTGVWNTEAFF TGTGCCAGCTCACAAACTCCCGGGACAGGAGTTTGGAACACTGAAGCTTTCTTT
TRBD2 TRBJ2-7 few TRBV5-1 CASSLGAALAGADYEQYF TGCGCCAGCAGCTTGGGGGCAGCCCTAGCGGGAGCTGACTACGAGCAGTACTTC
- TRBJ1-1 - TRBV27 CASSLRGQSTEAFF TGTGCCAGCAGTTTAAGAGGTCAGAGCACTGAAGCTTTCTTT
TRBD1 TRBJ1-1 - TRBV5-1 CASSPTPGGKNTEAFF TGCGCCAGCAGCCCAACCCCAGGGGGGAAGAACACTGAAGCTTTCTTT
- TRBJ2-2 - TRBV5-6 CASSYYRAGELFF TGTGCCAGCAGCTACTACAGGGCCGGGGAGCTGTTTTTT
TRBD1 TRBJ2-7 - TRBV6-4 CASSDSLGLRTGASPTYEQYF TGTGCCAGCAGTGACTCGTTGGGGCTCCGGACAGGGGCATCACCTACCTACGAGCAGTACTTC
TRBD1 TRBJ1-1 - TRBV24-1 CATTATGEGTEAFF TGTGCCACCACCGCTACAGGGGAAGGGACTGAAGCTTTCTTT
- TRBJ2-1 - TRBV9 CASSVVGLSYNEQFF TGTGCCAGCAGCGTAGTGGGGCTGTCCTACAATGAGCAGTTCTTC
- TRBJ1-2 - TRBV4-3 CASSQGWSSGGYTF TGCGCCAGCAGCCAAGGGTGGTCATCTGGGGGCTACACCTTC
- TRBJ1-1 - TRBV19 CATGHGTEAFF TGTGCCACCGGTCATGGGACTGAAGCTTTCTTT
- TRBJ1-5 - TRBV9 CASSVGPGGNQPQHF TGTGCCAGCAGCGTAGGCCCCGGGGGGAATCAGCCCCAGCATTTT
- TRBJ1-5 - TRBV30 CAWSARVNQPQHF TGTGCCTGGAGTGCCCGGGTTAATCAGCCCCAGCATTTT
- TRBJ1-4 - TRBV21-1 CASSNTSGQKYNEKLFF TGTGCCAGCAGTAATACCTCGGGACAGAAATATAATGAAAAACTGTTTTTT
TRBD2 TRBJ2-3 - TRBV3-1/TRBV3-2 CASSQEASGSTQYF TGTGCCAGCAGCCAAGAGGCTAGCGGGAGCACGCAGTATTTT
- TRBJ2-5 - TRBV28 CASSRMGRDGVETQYF TGTGCCAGCAGCCGGATGGGTAGGGATGGTGTGGAGACCCAGTACTTC
- TRBJ1-2 - TRBV28 CASSLWDGIYGYTF TGTGCCAGCAGTTTATGGGACGGAATCTATGGCTACACCTTC
TRBD2 TRBJ2-3 - TRBV28 CASGTSGGAGDTQYF TGTGCCAGCGGGACTAGCGGGGGGGCAGGGGATACGCAGTATTTT
- TRBJ2-3 once TRBV7-2 CASSFNYLTTDTQYF TGTGCCAGCAGCTTTAACTATCTGACCACAGATACGCAGTATTTT
- TRBJ1-6 - TRBV6-1 CASSEGFSWDSPLHF TGTGCCAGCAGTGAGGGGTTCTCCTGGGATTCACCCCTCCACTTT
- TRBJ2-1 once TRBV11-2 CASSLDGINEQFF TGTGCCAGCAGCTTGGATGGAATTAATGAGCAGTTCTTC
TRBD1 TRBJ2-1 - TRBV5-1 CASSLAPGQVPNEQFF TGCGCCAGCAGCTTGGCTCCGGGACAGGTTCCAAATGAGCAGTTCTTC
TRBD2 TRBJ2-7 - TRBV29-1 CSVEGSGRVEQYF TGCAGCGTTGAGGGTAGCGGGAGGGTTGAGCAGTACTTC
- TRBJ2-7 once TRBV4-1 CASSQGGLGSYEQYF TGCGCCAGCAGCCAAGGGGGCCTAGGGTCCTACGAGCAGTACTTC
- TRBJ1-1 once TRBV28 CASSFVGNTEAFF TGTGCCAGCAGTTTTGTTGGAAACACTGAAGCTTTCTTT
- TRBJ1-6 - TRBV3-1/TRBV3-2 CASSLRQINSPLHF TGTGCCAGCAGCCTCCGACAGATTAATTCACCCCTCCACTTT
TRBD1 TRBJ1-5 few TRBV28 CASISDRDQPQHF TGTGCCAGCATCTCGGACAGGGATCAGCCCCAGCATTTT
TRBD1 TRBJ2-7 - TRBV28 CASSLWRTGSFTEQYF TGTGCCAGCAGTTTATGGAGGACAGGGTCCTTTACTGAGCAGTACTTC
- TRBJ2-1 - TRBV7-6 CASSLIRPSTLVGNEQFF TGTGCCAGCAGCTTAATCCGCCCCTCAACCCTAGTCGGCAATGAGCAGTTCTTC
- TRBJ2-7 - TRBV12-3/TRBV12-4 CASSRDSGYEQYF TGTGCCAGCAGTCGGGACAGCGGGTACGAGCAGTACTTC
- TRBJ2-3 - TRBV7-2 CASSSPGGTDTQYF TGTGCCAGCAGCTCCCCCGGTGGGACAGATACGCAGTATTTT
TRBD1 TRBJ1-5 - TRBV19 CASSIGTGYSNQPQHF TGTGCCAGTAGTATAGGGACAGGTTATAGCAATCAGCCCCAGCATTTT
- TRBJ2-2 - TRBV7-9 CASSLPSFVGTGELFF TGTGCCAGCAGCTTACCCTCCTTCGTGGGCACCGGGGAGCTGTTTTTT
- TRBJ1-5 - TRBV19 CASSTVRGGQPQHF TGTGCCAGTAGTACCGTACGGGGAGGACAGCCCCAGCATTTT
- TRBJ1-2 - TRBV6-5 CASSYSASNYGYTF TGTGCCAGCAGTTACTCGGCCAGTAACTATGGCTACACCTTC
TRBD2 TRBJ2-3 - TRBV29-1 CSVDYRAWTSGGLTSSSTDTQYF TGCAGCGTTGACTACAGGGCCTGGACTAGCGGGGGACTCACTTCTTCTAGCACAGATACGCAGTATTTT
- TRBJ1-6 - TRBV6-5 CASSYSGNSPLHF TGTGCCAGCAGTTACTCGGGGAATTCACCCCTCCACTTT
- TRBJ1-3 - TRBV5-1 CASSSGVLTTGNTIYF TGCGCCAGCAGCTCGGGGGTTTTGACGACTGGAAACACCATATATTTT
TRBD1 TRBJ1-1 - TRBV30 CAWKRDRDRRGAFF TGTGCCTGGAAACGGGACCGGGACAGGAGAGGTGCTTTCTTT
- TRBJ2-7 few TRBV18 CASSPPQGIVNEQYF TGTGCCAGCTCACCACCACAGGGCATAGTAAACGAGCAGTACTTC
- TRBJ2-1 once TRBV9 CASSGDAAANNEQFF TGTGCCAGCAGCGGGGACGCAGCGGCTAACAATGAGCAGTTCTTC
TRBD1 TRBJ1-2 - TRBV30 CAWKGGQGSGYTF TGTGCCTGGAAGGGGGGACAGGGAAGTGGCTACACCTTC